This entry concerns a single T cell receptor (beta chain). The data were produced by immunoSEQ multiplex PCR, yet TCRdb's version contains in-frame clones alone and is incomplete. The sample lists roughly 50,000 clones, roughly 80% occurring once. This entry comes from a study of T cells in tumors after PD-1 blockade. Between the trimmed V and J ends, which lost 5 bases and 2 bases, there was a span of 9 bases. The germline V gene has CDR1 SNHLY and CDR2 FYNNEI. There are 13 residues in the CDR3. The chain couples TRBV2 to TRBJ1-1; D gene uncertain. This TCR came from a human donor with basal cell carcinoma. Sequenced material: PBMCs, taken before anti-PD-1 treatment. This chain's CDR3 is CASSMALNTEAFF. The CDR3 coding sequence is TGTGCCAGCAGTATGGCACTCAACACTGAAGCTTTCTTT.